This entry is about one T cell receptor beta chain. TCRdb keeps only in-frame clones here, not all; method: immunoSEQ multiplex PCR. The table lists 200,000 to 250,000 clones, 82% of them singletons. This entry is derived from a study of blood T cell repertoires in COVID-19. The wider study: There were acute and convalescent COVID-19 samples, and they came from the United States, Italy and Spain. In each case, the material was cDNA or gDNA derived from T cells, B-cell-depleted T cells, or PBMCs.

Participants were aged about 18 to 90 years, lived in around 22 US areas, and enrolled virtually. The study counted Cohort 3 donors as recovered given two negative PCRs, clearance, or symptom resolution. J was trimmed by 5 bases and V by 3 bases; bases with no gene match: 16. Germline CDR1 reads LGHNA; CDR2 reads YNFKEQ. This CDR3 is built from 19 residues. V is TRBV4-2 and J is TRBJ2-2; 9 bases fit TRBD2. The TCR comes from a woman between 55 and 75 years old who had recovered from COVID-19. What was sequenced was PBMCs or T cells enriched from blood (not recorded which). This CDR3 reads CASSQATEGGGARTGELFF. The DNA of the CDR3 is TGTGCCAGCAGCCAGGCGACAGAGGGCGGGGGGGCGAGGACCGGGGAGCTGTTTTTT.